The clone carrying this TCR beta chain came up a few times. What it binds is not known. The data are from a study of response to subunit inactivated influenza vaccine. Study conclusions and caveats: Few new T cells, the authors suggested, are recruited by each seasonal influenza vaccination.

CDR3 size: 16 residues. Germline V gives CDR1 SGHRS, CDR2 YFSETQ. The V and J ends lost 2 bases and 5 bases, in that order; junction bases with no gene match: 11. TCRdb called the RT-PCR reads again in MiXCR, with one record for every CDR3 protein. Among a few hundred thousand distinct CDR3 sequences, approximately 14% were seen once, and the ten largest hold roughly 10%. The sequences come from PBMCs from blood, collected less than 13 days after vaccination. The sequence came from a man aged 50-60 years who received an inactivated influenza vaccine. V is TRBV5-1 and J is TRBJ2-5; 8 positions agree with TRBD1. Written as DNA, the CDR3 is TGCGCCAGCAGCTTAAGGGGCCAGGGGGCTCGGGAGACCCAGTACTTC. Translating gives CASSLRGQGARETQYF.